This TCR beta chain derives from a study of CD8+ T cells in alopecia areata (dated by TCRdb to the late 2010s). Concerning the study at large: To study T cell clonal expansion in alopecia areata, the researchers applied high-throughput TCRbeta sequencing to both the C3H/HeJ mouse model and human patients. In humans, TCRbeta sequencing was performed on scalp tissue and on sorted CD4+ and CD8+ peripheral blood T cells from healthy controls and from patients with patchy or totalis/universalis alopecia areata. Amplification of TCRbeta CDR3 regions was done by immunoSEQ multiplex PCR using 35 Vbeta forward primers and 13 Jbeta reverse primers. Scalp clonality was compared across normal scalp (n=4), patchy alopecia areata scalp (n=8), and alopecia totalis/universalis scalp (n=8). RNA was extracted with the PAXgene miRNA kit for fixed scalp, the miRNeasy kit for PBMCs, and the RNeasy kit for mouse skin. General findings and caveats noted by the study authors: Unlike mouse skin, which is dominated by gammadelta T cells, normal human skin has resident alphabeta T cells that are also sequenced, and this complicates analysis of the scalp TCR repertoire. TCR sequences shared between patients were less clear than in mice, possibly partly because of HLA diversity in the patient population. Compared with normal scalp, lesional scalp, particularly in alopecia totalis/universalis, had higher clonality and more expanded CD8+ clones, which suggests antigenic drive.

This clone was observed a handful of times. The antigen this receptor binds is unknown. No base-level quality is on record; no much larger clone is a single base apart. Library prep was done by the immunoSEQ multiplex PCR assay. RNA was extracted from all samples and reverse transcribed into cDNA as template for TCR sequencing. First-strand cDNA was synthesized with SuperScript III using a 2:1 mix of oligo-dT and random hexamers. A synthetic immune receptor repertoire was used to gauge amplification bias, and whatever bias remained was removed computationally. The study's processing was this. After raw reads were preprocessed to remove errors, the CDR3 was defined following IMGT conventions as running from the conserved cysteine to phenylalanine. Clonality was computed as 1 minus the Shannon entropy, with the entropy normalized by log2 of the number of productive unique TCRs. Whether each scalp clone was CD4 or CD8 was inferred by checking scalp TCRbeta sequences against the CD4 and CD8 repertoires from sorted blood. Held by TCRdb, this immuneACCESS table contains in-frame sequences only and omits some clones. Under half of the omission traces to an unresolved V gene where checked; the cause of the rest is unknown. V and J calls and clone size are given by that table; D and trimming were obtained from the DNA. The sample table lists 120,000 to 150,000 clones, more than 55% of them with a count of one. The ten largest make up 36% of the sample.

After PBMCs were isolated by density centrifugation and stained for CD3, CD4 and CD8, a FACSAria was used to sort CD4+ and CD8+ T cells. Scalp biopsies and blood samples were obtained from unaffected controls. This sequence was found in a human donor in good health. The sequenced sample was CD8+ T cells sorted from blood.

CDR3 sequence: CASSFTGGGTDTQYF. The nucleotide sequence reads as follows: TGTGCCAGCAGTTTTACCGGAGGAGGCACAGATACGCAGTATTTT. The sequence is built from TRBV28 and TRBJ2-3; D gene: possibly TRBD2, on 5 matching bases. The CDR3 sequence holds 15 residues, the cysteine and phenylalanine included. Just the 45-base CDR3 DNA is kept, in frame starting at base 1. The germline V gene supplies CDR1 MDHEN and CDR2 SYDVKM. The germline ends are 11 bases apart after V is trimmed by 3 bases and J by 1 base. With the portions outside the CDR3 filled from the reference TRBV28 and TRBJ2-3 genes, the complete variable region becomes DVKVTQSSRYLVKRTGEKVFLECVQDMDHENMFWYRQDPGLGLRLIYFSYDVKMKEKGDIPEGYSVSREKKERFSLILESASTNQTSMYLCASSFTGGGTDTQYFGPGTRLTVL.